A selection of T cell receptor beta chains follows, all from one sample in a study of neurological immune-mediated disorders. TCRdb used MiXCR to reprocess the 5' RACE reads, holding one entry per CDR3 protein. The data contain roughly 100,000 distinct CDR3 sequences, 11% of them seen just once; the ten biggest clones take up approximately 3.3%. The sequenced material came from PBMCs. All receptors come from a female donor with HTLV-1-associated myelopathy (HAM/TSP). Both conserved end residues are part of each CDR3. The order of the fields is V gene, D gene, J gene, CDR3 protein. The D gene is left open where the match is weak.

TRBV5-1,TRBD1,TRBJ2-1,CANRKGRDRQFF
TRBV5-1,-,TRBJ2-1,CASSFLGGANEQFF
TRBV5-1,-,TRBJ2-3,CASSLGNPVVPDTQYF
TRBV5-1,-,TRBJ1-4,CASSLGFGEKLFF
TRBV12-3/TRBV12-4,-,TRBJ2-3,CASSLRTGGSDTQYF
TRBV21-1,-,TRBJ1-1,CASSTRDPGGAEAFF
TRBV9,TRBD1,TRBJ1-1,CASSIQGGTEAFF
TRBV5-6,-,TRBJ1-5,CASSLRGVEPQHF
TRBV27,-,TRBJ2-3,CASSFTDPGTDTQYF
TRBV7-2,-,TRBJ2-3,CASSTRLATDTQYF
TRBV20-1,TRBD1,TRBJ2-1,CSAGQGSNEQFF
TRBV5-1,-,TRBJ2-3,CASSSRVRTTSTDTQYF
TRBV28,-,TRBJ2-2,CASKPTNTGELFF
TRBV20-1,-,TRBJ2-3,CSARGGGAKDTQYF
TRBV9,TRBD2,TRBJ2-3,CASSPRWLAGGRMDTQYF
TRBV10-2,TRBD2,TRBJ2-3,CASSSKTGLVVNTQYF
TRBV6-5,-,TRBJ1-1,CASTHPRAEEAFF
TRBV27,-,TRBJ2-7,CASSPYRGGEQYF
TRBV4-2,-,TRBJ2-1,CASSPRENSYNEQFF
TRBV9,TRBD2,TRBJ2-7,CASSPGRGAGGPLYSYEQYF
TRBV20-1,TRBD2,TRBJ2-5,CSAWGGFQETQYF
TRBV19,-,TRBJ2-6,CASRDPRTGSGANVLTF
TRBV12-3/TRBV12-4,TRBD1,TRBJ1-1,CASSYSSGGKVVAFF
TRBV5-5,-,TRBJ2-7,CASSSVPGRGTYEQYF
TRBV29-1,TRBD1,TRBJ1-1,CSVARGAEAFF
TRBV15,-,TRBJ1-6,CATSRDAVINSPLHF
TRBV5-1,-,TRBJ2-2,CASSLRDISANTGELFF
TRBV7-2,-,TRBJ2-7,CASSPVYPGAYEQYF
TRBV12-3/TRBV12-4,-,TRBJ2-1,CASTLGWGAYNEQFF
TRBV10-3,TRBD1,TRBJ1-5,CAIGGTGASNQPQHF
TRBV29-1,-,TRBJ2-4,CSAVDTNIQYF
TRBV5-1,-,TRBJ2-5,CASSSHWVEGETQYF
TRBV20-1,TRBD2,TRBJ2-1,CSASAGLAGNEQFF
TRBV5-1,-,TRBJ1-1,CASSLVVGLNTEAFF
TRBV4-2,TRBD2,TRBJ2-3,CASSQDLAGSTDTQYF
TRBV5-1,TRBD1,TRBJ2-1,CASSRPGQHNEQFF
TRBV20-1,TRBD1,TRBJ1-2,CSARVVGTGDPYGYTF
TRBV9,-,TRBJ2-1,CASSVPSMNEQFF
TRBV20-1,-,TRBJ2-1,CSASLSGTVYNEQFF
TRBV12-3/TRBV12-4,-,TRBJ1-2,CASSSGKNTF
TRBV19,-,TRBJ2-5,CASSISGRFQETQYF
TRBV20-1,-,TRBJ2-7,CSARELYEQYF
TRBV12-3/TRBV12-4,TRBD2,TRBJ2-5,CASSPGFRGEQETQYF
TRBV5-1,-,TRBJ1-6,CASSLAGDPANSPLHF
TRBV20-1,-,TRBJ2-3,CSARDGGRRGATDTQYF
TRBV7-9,TRBD1,TRBJ2-1,CASRTTGNSYNEQFF
TRBV2,-,TRBJ2-2,CASIGGAGAGELFF
TRBV7-9,TRBD1,TRBJ2-7,CASIRDRGYEQYF
TRBV12-3/TRBV12-4,-,TRBJ1-5,CASSLSGGPQHF
TRBV4-1,-,TRBJ2-7,CASSQAETVTYEQYF
TRBV2,-,TRBJ2-1,CASRRDQSYNEQFF
TRBV4-1,TRBD2,TRBJ2-5,CASSQAGGQETQYF
TRBV11-2,-,TRBJ2-3,CASSFGQTDTQYF